These T cell receptor beta chains were read from a single sample in a study of T cells in Graves' hyperthyroidism and ophthalmopathy. TCRdb itself ran the multiplex PCR reads through MiXCR, one entry per CDR3 protein. The sample consists of over 550,000 distinct CDR3 sequences, around 17% of them appearing once. Sequences were obtained from blood. All receptors derive from a young woman with Graves' hyperthyroidism. Each CDR3 is given with its conserved first and last residue. The order of the fields is CDR3 DNA, CDR3 protein, J gene, clone size, D gene, V gene. D genes are given only for firm matches. Expanded clones are given a class, and other clones once, few, many or no size at all.

cdr3_nt: TGTGCCAGCAGCCTTGGGACTAGCGGGGGGAATACGCAGTATTTT
cdr3_aa: CASSLGTSGGNTQYF
j_call: TRBJ2-3
clone_size: many
d_call: TRBD2
v_call: TRBV5-8

cdr3_nt: TGCAGTGCTAGTGCGGACAGATTTGAGACCCAGTACTTC
cdr3_aa: CSASADRFETQYF
j_call: TRBJ2-5
clone_size: many
d_call: -
v_call: TRBV20-1

cdr3_nt: TGTGCCAGCAGTTTCAGCTCCTATAATTCACCCCTCCACTTT
cdr3_aa: CASSFSSYNSPLHF
j_call: TRBJ1-6
clone_size: many
d_call: -
v_call: TRBV12-3/TRBV12-4

cdr3_nt: TGTGCCAGCGTCTTAGGGCAGGGGGATACGCAGTATTTT
cdr3_aa: CASVLGQGDTQYF
j_call: TRBJ2-3
clone_size: many
d_call: -
v_call: TRBV28

cdr3_nt: TGTGCCAGCAGTCGCCTAGCGGCCCGGGATGAGCAGTTCTTC
cdr3_aa: CASSRLAARDEQFF
j_call: TRBJ2-1
clone_size: many
d_call: TRBD2
v_call: TRBV6-1

cdr3_nt: TGTGCCAGCAGTAGGGGACAGGGGGCTCGCGGTTTGGACACTGAAGCTCTCTTT
cdr3_aa: CASSRGQGARGLDTEALF
j_call: TRBJ1-1
clone_size: -
d_call: TRBD1
v_call: TRBV27

cdr3_nt: TGTGCCAGCAGCCAAGACGAGGGAAGCAAACTGTTTTTT
cdr3_aa: CASSQDEGSKLFF
j_call: TRBJ1-4
clone_size: many
d_call: -
v_call: TRBV4-2

cdr3_nt: TGTGCCAGCAGCTTAGCCCGAACTAGAGGGCGGAAGGGGGACTCCTACAATGAGCAGTTCTTC
cdr3_aa: CASSLARTRGRKGDSYNEQFF
j_call: TRBJ2-1
clone_size: many
d_call: -
v_call: TRBV7-9

cdr3_nt: TGTGCCAGTAGTGTGGACAGGGGACCCAACACTGAAGCTTTCTTT
cdr3_aa: CASSVDRGPNTEAFF
j_call: TRBJ1-1
clone_size: -
d_call: TRBD1
v_call: TRBV19

cdr3_nt: TGTGCCAGCAGTACAGGGATAACTGAAGCTTTCTTT
cdr3_aa: CASSTGITEAFF
j_call: TRBJ1-1
clone_size: -
d_call: -
v_call: TRBV6-2/TRBV6-3

cdr3_nt: TGTGCCAGCAGCCCTGTAACAGGGTCGTCCTACAATGAGCAGTTCTTC
cdr3_aa: CASSPVTGSSYNEQFF
j_call: TRBJ2-1
clone_size: many
d_call: -
v_call: TRBV11-2

cdr3_nt: TGCAGTGCTAGAGATTTGCGGGAGGGCCTCTTGCCGCAGTATTTT
cdr3_aa: CSARDLREGLLPQYF
j_call: TRBJ2-3
clone_size: many
d_call: TRBD2
v_call: TRBV20-1

cdr3_nt: TGTGCCTGGAGTCCCATTGGTGGGTTTGACGAGCAGTACTTC
cdr3_aa: CAWSPIGGFDEQYF
j_call: TRBJ2-7
clone_size: many
d_call: -
v_call: TRBV30

cdr3_nt: TGTGCCTGGAAACGGAATGAGCAGTTCTTC
cdr3_aa: CAWKRNEQFF
j_call: TRBJ2-1
clone_size: -
d_call: -
v_call: TRBV30

cdr3_nt: TGTGCCAGCACCACAGGGAACAATCAGCCCCAGCATTTT
cdr3_aa: CASTTGNNQPQHF
j_call: TRBJ1-5
clone_size: few
d_call: -
v_call: TRBV6-2/TRBV6-3

cdr3_nt: TGTGCCAGCAGTGATACAGGGTCGAACACTGAAGCTTTCTTT
cdr3_aa: CASSDTGSNTEAFF
j_call: TRBJ1-1
clone_size: many
d_call: -
v_call: TRBV2

cdr3_nt: TGTGCCAGCACCCCGGGACAGGGCTCCCGCACTGAAGCTTTCTTT
cdr3_aa: CASTPGQGSRTEAFF
j_call: TRBJ1-1
clone_size: many
d_call: TRBD1
v_call: TRBV12-3/TRBV12-4

cdr3_nt: TGTGCCATCAACCGAGGGCAGAACAAGACCCAGTACTTC
cdr3_aa: CAINRGQNKTQYF
j_call: TRBJ2-5
clone_size: many
d_call: -
v_call: TRBV10-3

cdr3_nt: TGTGCCAGCAGCTTGGCAGGGATACAAGAGACCCAGTACTTC
cdr3_aa: CASSLAGIQETQYF
j_call: TRBJ2-5
clone_size: once
d_call: -
v_call: TRBV7-2

cdr3_nt: TGTGCCAGCAGTTCAAACAGGGAGAGGGACTACGAGCAGTACTTC
cdr3_aa: CASSSNRERDYEQYF
j_call: TRBJ2-7
clone_size: few
d_call: -
v_call: TRBV12-3/TRBV12-4

cdr3_nt: TGTGCCACCAGTGATCCGACTAGCGGAGTAGGCAATGAGCAGTTCTTC
cdr3_aa: CATSDPTSGVGNEQFF
j_call: TRBJ2-1
clone_size: -
d_call: TRBD2
v_call: TRBV24-1

cdr3_nt: TGTGCCAGCAGCTTCTCCCGGGTATCCTACAATGAGCAGTTCTTC
cdr3_aa: CASSFSRVSYNEQFF
j_call: TRBJ2-1
clone_size: many
d_call: -
v_call: TRBV11-2

cdr3_nt: TGTGCCAGCAGCCTGCATCATTTTAGCGGCACAGATACGCAGTATTTT
cdr3_aa: CASSLHHFSGTDTQYF
j_call: TRBJ2-3
clone_size: many
d_call: -
v_call: TRBV5-6

cdr3_nt: TGTGCCAGCAGCCCAACGACAGTCTCTGGAAACACCATATATTTT
cdr3_aa: CASSPTTVSGNTIYF
j_call: TRBJ1-3
clone_size: few
d_call: -
v_call: TRBV5-5

cdr3_nt: TGTGCCAGCAGCTTATACTCGCTCACCGGACAGGGGGCAATGGGTGAGCAGTTCTTC
cdr3_aa: CASSLYSLTGQGAMGEQFF
j_call: TRBJ2-1
clone_size: many
d_call: TRBD1
v_call: TRBV11-1

cdr3_nt: TGTGCCACCAGGGCAAGTGGCGGAAATCAGCCCCAGCATTTT
cdr3_aa: CATRASGGNQPQHF
j_call: TRBJ1-5
clone_size: -
d_call: -
v_call: TRBV24-1

cdr3_nt: TGTGCCAGCAGTGAAGTTAGTATAGCCAGCCGGGAGACCCAGTACTTC
cdr3_aa: CASSEVSIASRETQYF
j_call: TRBJ2-5
clone_size: -
d_call: -
v_call: TRBV6-1

cdr3_nt: TGCGCCAGCAGTGAAACCCCGGGACAGGGGATCGGCTACACCTTC
cdr3_aa: CASSETPGQGIGYTF
j_call: TRBJ1-2
clone_size: few
d_call: TRBD1
v_call: TRBV10-1

cdr3_nt: TGTGCCAGCAGCCAAGTTCGGCGGGGCCGTAAGGCGGAGCAGTTCTTC
cdr3_aa: CASSQVRRGRKAEQFF
j_call: TRBJ2-1
clone_size: many
d_call: -
v_call: TRBV3-1

cdr3_nt: TGTGCCAGCAGCCGGCCGGGCCTCGGAAACACCATATATTTT
cdr3_aa: CASSRPGLGNTIYF
j_call: TRBJ1-3
clone_size: -
d_call: -
v_call: TRBV12-3/TRBV12-4

cdr3_nt: TGTGCCAGCAGCTTAGGGCCTAGCGTAGATACGCAGTATTTT
cdr3_aa: CASSLGPSVDTQYF
j_call: TRBJ2-3
clone_size: many
d_call: -
v_call: TRBV7-2

cdr3_nt: TGTGCCAGCAGCTTAACCGACGGCACCGGGGAGCTGTTTTTT
cdr3_aa: CASSLTDGTGELFF
j_call: TRBJ2-2
clone_size: -
d_call: -
v_call: TRBV7-2

cdr3_nt: TGTGCCAGCAGCTTGGCCTGGGCAGGGACGGTCTCTGGAAACACCATATATTTT
cdr3_aa: CASSLAWAGTVSGNTIYF
j_call: TRBJ1-3
clone_size: -
d_call: -
v_call: TRBV5-5

cdr3_nt: TGCAGTGCTATTGCGGGGGGGCAGGGCACAGATACGCAGTATTTT
cdr3_aa: CSAIAGGQGTDTQYF
j_call: TRBJ2-3
clone_size: few
d_call: TRBD2
v_call: TRBV20-1

cdr3_nt: TGTGCCATCCTGGGCGTTGTGTATGGGAACACTGAAGCTTTCTTT
cdr3_aa: CAILGVVYGNTEAFF
j_call: TRBJ1-1
clone_size: many
d_call: -
v_call: TRBV9

cdr3_nt: TGTGCCAGCAGTTCGGAGTATGGCTACACCTTC
cdr3_aa: CASSSEYGYTF
j_call: TRBJ1-2
clone_size: many
d_call: -
v_call: TRBV6-5

cdr3_nt: TGCGCCAGCAGCCCGGCAGGGGGCGATGGCTACACCTTC
cdr3_aa: CASSPAGGDGYTF
j_call: TRBJ1-2
clone_size: -
d_call: TRBD1
v_call: TRBV5-1

cdr3_nt: TGTGCCAGCAGCGTAGACCCTCCCACAGGGTTGGATACTGAAGCTTTCTTT
cdr3_aa: CASSVDPPTGLDTEAFF
j_call: TRBJ1-1
clone_size: many
d_call: -
v_call: TRBV9

cdr3_nt: TGTGCCAGCAGCCAAGACCCGACTAGCGTTCCAGATACGCAGTATTTT
cdr3_aa: CASSQDPTSVPDTQYF
j_call: TRBJ2-3
clone_size: many
d_call: TRBD2
v_call: TRBV3-1

cdr3_nt: TGTGCCAGCAGTTTACCCGGGTTGGGTGAGACCCAGTACTTC
cdr3_aa: CASSLPGLGETQYF
j_call: TRBJ2-5
clone_size: many
d_call: -
v_call: TRBV28

cdr3_nt: TGTGCCAGCAGTCCCCCCGGGACTGTCAATGGCTACACCTTC
cdr3_aa: CASSPPGTVNGYTF
j_call: TRBJ1-2
clone_size: -
d_call: -
v_call: TRBV12-3/TRBV12-4

cdr3_nt: TGTGCCAGCAGAGGACAGGGCTCAAACTATGGCTACACCTTC
cdr3_aa: CASRGQGSNYGYTF
j_call: TRBJ1-2
clone_size: many
d_call: TRBD1
v_call: TRBV12-3/TRBV12-4

cdr3_nt: TGCAGTCCTAGGTGGGGGGGCGCAATTTACGAGCAGTACTTC
cdr3_aa: CSPRWGGAIYEQYF
j_call: TRBJ2-7
clone_size: many
d_call: -
v_call: TRBV20-1

cdr3_nt: TGTGCCAGCAGCTTAGGCAGGGCCCATGGCTACACCTTC
cdr3_aa: CASSLGRAHGYTF
j_call: TRBJ1-2
clone_size: few
d_call: -
v_call: TRBV11-3

cdr3_nt: TGTGCCACCAGCAGAGCGGGCGGGAACGCCTACGAGCAGTACTTC
cdr3_aa: CATSRAGGNAYEQYF
j_call: TRBJ2-7
clone_size: few
d_call: -
v_call: TRBV15

cdr3_nt: TGCAGCGTGGGTGCGGGAGGGCCAGACAATGAGCAGTTCTTC
cdr3_aa: CSVGAGGPDNEQFF
j_call: TRBJ2-1
clone_size: many
d_call: TRBD2
v_call: TRBV29-1

cdr3_nt: TGTGCCAGCAAATTTCACCGGGACACAGCCTACGAGCAGTACTTC
cdr3_aa: CASKFHRDTAYEQYF
j_call: TRBJ2-7
clone_size: few
d_call: -
v_call: TRBV6-1

cdr3_nt: TGTGCCAGCAGTTCCCACCTACGGGACAGAGATCAGCCCCAGCATTTT
cdr3_aa: CASSSHLRDRDQPQHF
j_call: TRBJ1-5
clone_size: many
d_call: TRBD1
v_call: TRBV28

cdr3_nt: TGTGCCAGCAGCTTAGATCCGGACAGGGGACGAAGCTCCTACGAGCAGTACTTC
cdr3_aa: CASSLDPDRGRSSYEQYF
j_call: TRBJ2-7
clone_size: few
d_call: TRBD1
v_call: TRBV7-2

cdr3_nt: TGTGCCACCAGCAGAGATCCCGGACAGGGGTACGAGCAGTACTTC
cdr3_aa: CATSRDPGQGYEQYF
j_call: TRBJ2-7
clone_size: -
d_call: TRBD1
v_call: TRBV15

cdr3_nt: TGTGCCAGCAGTTTCACCTCGACAGGGCAGAACTATGGCTACACCTTC
cdr3_aa: CASSFTSTGQNYGYTF
j_call: TRBJ1-2
clone_size: many
d_call: TRBD1
v_call: TRBV28

cdr3_nt: TGTGCCAGCGGAAACGAAGGGGCCTACGAGCAGTACTTC
cdr3_aa: CASGNEGAYEQYF
j_call: TRBJ2-7
clone_size: many
d_call: -
v_call: TRBV7-8

cdr3_nt: TGTGCCAGCAGTGACATCCGGGACAAAAGGTACCAGCCCCAGCATTTT
cdr3_aa: CASSDIRDKRYQPQHF
j_call: TRBJ1-5
clone_size: many
d_call: -
v_call: TRBV27

cdr3_nt: TGTGCCAGCAGTACCGACGGGACTACCAAAGAGACCCAGTACTTC
cdr3_aa: CASSTDGTTKETQYF
j_call: TRBJ2-5
clone_size: -
d_call: TRBD2
v_call: TRBV9

cdr3_nt: TGTGCCACCAGCAGGGACAGGAGGAACACCGGGGAGCTGTTTTTT
cdr3_aa: CATSRDRRNTGELFF
j_call: TRBJ2-2
clone_size: -
d_call: TRBD1
v_call: TRBV15